Listed below are T cell receptor beta chains from one sample, sequenced in a study of long-term antiretroviral therapy in people with HIV. Method: immunoSEQ multiplex PCR; TCRdb's copy keeps in-frame clones and lacks some. The sample includes tens of thousands of clones, around 96% of them seen just once. The specimen was unsorted PBMCs, collected 3.7 years after starting antiretroviral therapy. These receptors originate from a woman between 45 and 60 years old with HIV. CDR3s include the opening cysteine and the closing phenylalanine or tryptophan. D genes are given only for firm matches. Size values are once, few and many counts, or a class for expanded clones, and some rows have none.

V gene	clone size	J gene	D gene	CDR3 DNA	CDR3 protein
TRBV30	-	TRBJ1-2	-	TGTGCCTGGAGTGAAACGGCCGGCTACACCTTC	CAWSETAGYTF
TRBV27	-	TRBJ1-1	-	TGTGCCAGCAGGACGGGACAAATGAACACTGAAGCTTTCTTT	CASRTGQMNTEAFF
TRBV4-1	once	TRBJ2-7	-	TGCGCCAGCAGCCAAGCCGGAAACGGACGGATCACCTACGAGCAGTACTTC	CASSQAGNGRITYEQYF
TRBV6-6	-	TRBJ2-5	TRBD2	TGTGCCAGCAGTCCGGGACTAGCGGGAAGAGAGACCCAGTACTTC	CASSPGLAGRETQYF
TRBV12-5	few	TRBJ1-5	TRBD1	TGTGCTAGTGCCCCGGGACAGTCTAGCAATCAGCCCCAGCATTTT	CASAPGQSSNQPQHF
TRBV4-2	-	TRBJ2-1	-	TGTGCCAGCAGCCAAGTGTCCACTAGCCTCAATGAGCAGTTCTTC	CASSQVSTSLNEQFF
TRBV6-5	-	TRBJ1-2	-	TGTGCCAGCAGTACGGTGGGAAACTATGGCTACACCTTC	CASSTVGNYGYTF
TRBV7-9	-	TRBJ1-2	-	TGTGCCAGCAACCGACTGGGTGTTAACTATGGCTACACCTTC	CASNRLGVNYGYTF
TRBV14	-	TRBJ2-1	-	TGTGCCAGCAGCCAAGGAAGGTCCGTCAACGAGCAGTTCTTC	CASSQGRSVNEQFF
TRBV5-6	-	TRBJ1-2	-	TGTGCCAGCAGCCCTCCAGGGGTTTGGGGCTACACCTTC	CASSPPGVWGYTF
TRBV6-5	-	TRBJ2-1	TRBD1	TGTGCCAGCAGCCGACAGGGGGCGAGTAATGAGCAGTTCTTC	CASSRQGASNEQFF
TRBV5-4	-	TRBJ2-1	-	TGTGCCAGCAGCTTGGAGGGCCTCCGTGAGCAGTTCTTC	CASSLEGLREQFF
TRBV2	-	TRBJ2-2	TRBD2	TGTGCCGGGATTGGGACTAGCGGGAACACCGGGGAGCTGTTTTTT	CAGIGTSGNTGELFF
TRBV7-2	-	TRBJ2-7	TRBD1	TGTGCCAGCAGCCAGCCTAGGACAGGGCGGTACGAGCAGTACTTC	CASSQPRTGRYEQYF
TRBV7-8	-	TRBJ2-7	-	TGTGCCAGCAGCGCTCCCGGACGAAGGAGATCCTACGAGCAGTACTTC	CASSAPGRRRSYEQYF
TRBV9	-	TRBJ1-3	-	TGTGCCAGCAGCGTTCAGAGCTCTGGAAACACCATATATTTT	CASSVQSSGNTIYF
TRBV6-5	-	TRBJ1-2	-	TGTGCCAGCAGCCCTAAAAAGTTGTGGGGCTACACCTTC	CASSPKKLWGYTF
TRBV4-2	-	TRBJ2-3	TRBD2	TGTGCCAGCAGCCAGGTACTAGCGGGGGGCACAGATACGCAGTATTTT	CASSQVLAGGTDTQYF
TRBV7-7	-	TRBJ1-1	-	TGTGCTAGCAGTTACAGGGTGAACACTGAAGCTTTCTTT	CASSYRVNTEAFF
TRBV4-3	-	TRBJ2-1	-	TGCGCCAGCAGCCAACGACTAAGCTCCTACAATGAGCAGTTCTTC	CASSQRLSSYNEQFF
TRBV5-1	once	TRBJ2-3	TRBD2	TGCGCCAGCAGCTTGGACCGGGGGGGCTCGAATACGCAGTATTTT	CASSLDRGGSNTQYF
TRBV13	-	TRBJ2-2	-	TGTGCCAGCAGCCCCCAGGGGAACACCGGGGAGCTGTTTTTT	CASSPQGNTGELFF
TRBV4-1	-	TRBJ2-1	TRBD2	TGCGCCAGCAGACAAGAAGACCTAGCGGGGGGGCAGGGGAATGAGCAGTTCTTC	CASRQEDLAGGQGNEQFF
TRBV6-5	-	TRBJ1-4	TRBD1	TGTGCCAGCAGTTACGTCTTTAGGGGGCAGGGGAAACTGTTTTTT	CASSYVFRGQGKLFF
TRBV4-1	once	TRBJ1-1	-	TGCGCCAGCAGCCTAGCAAGGGGTCGCACTGAAGCTTTCTTT	CASSLARGRTEAFF
TRBV30	-	TRBJ1-1	-	TGTGCCTGGACAGAGGGTGGGAACACTGAAGCTTTCTTT	CAWTEGGNTEAFF
TRBV6-6	-	TRBJ2-7	-	TGTGCCAGCAAGAATCACGGGTCGGGCGAGCAGTACTTC	CASKNHGSGEQYF
TRBV29-1	-	TRBJ2-3	-	TGCAGCGTCCCTTCCGGGGACACAGATACGCAGTATTTT	CSVPSGDTDTQYF
TRBV5-1	-	TRBJ1-6	-	TGCGCCAGCAGCTTTCGAGGAGACTATAATTCACCCCTCCACTTT	CASSFRGDYNSPLHF
TRBV4-3	once	TRBJ1-5	-	TGCGCCAGCAGCCAAGTTCCTGGGCGGCCCCAGCATTTT	CASSQVPGRPQHF
TRBV5-6	-	TRBJ1-2	TRBD1	TGTGCCAGCAGCTTGGAGGGGGCCTGGGGCTACACCTTC	CASSLEGAWGYTF
TRBV6-5	-	TRBJ2-2	-	TGTGCCAGCAGCCCCAGGAGGGTGGGCACCGGGGAGCTGTTTTTT	CASSPRRVGTGELFF
TRBV2	-	TRBJ2-1	TRBD2	TGTGCCAGCAGTGGACTAGCGGGGAGAGTAGAGCAGTTCTTC	CASSGLAGRVEQFF
TRBV28	-	TRBJ1-2	-	TGTGCCAGCAGTTTAACAGGACTAAACTATGGCTACACCTTC	CASSLTGLNYGYTF
TRBV5-1	-	TRBJ1-2	TRBD1	TGCGCCAGCAGCCCGCTAGTAGACAGGGAGAACGGCTACACCTTC	CASSPLVDRENGYTF
TRBV11-2	-	TRBJ2-7	-	TGTGCCAGCAGCTTGAGGAGAGGCTACGAGCAGTACTTC	CASSLRRGYEQYF
TRBV19	-	TRBJ1-2	TRBD1	TGTGCCAGTAGTATAGGACAGGGCCGCTATGGCTACACCTTC	CASSIGQGRYGYTF
TRBV4-2	once	TRBJ2-5	TRBD2	TGTGCCAGCAGCCAAGTTCTTTCTAGCGGGGGCGGGGGGACCCAGTACTTC	CASSQVLSSGGGGTQYF
TRBV4-2	once	TRBJ2-7	-	TGTGCCAGCAGCCAAGAGCGGACGGGCGGCTACGAGCAGTACTTC	CASSQERTGGYEQYF
TRBV15	-	TRBJ1-4	TRBD1	TGTGCCACCAGCAGAGATCGACAGGGTAATGAAAAACTGTTTTTT	CATSRDRQGNEKLFF
TRBV20-1	-	TRBJ1-1	-	TGCAGTGCCCAGTTGAACACTGAAGCTTTCTTT	CSAQLNTEAFF
TRBV7-2	-	TRBJ1-4	-	TGTGCCAGCAGCTCGCATGGGACACCCAATGAAAAACTGTTTTTT	CASSSHGTPNEKLFF